These 21 T cell receptor beta chains were sequenced from one sample in a study of blood T cell repertoires in COVID-19. Sequencing used immunoSEQ multiplex PCR; TCRdb keeps in-frame clones, though not all of them. The data hold about 490,000 clones, with 70% to 90% observed a single time. The sample comprised peripheral blood. These receptors originate from a human donor in a cohort sampled during active COVID-19.

The gene calls are TRBV2 and TRBJ1-4; 8 nucleotides align to TRBD1. The CDR3 has 14 amino acids. Losses at the gene ends were 5 bases for V and 4 bases for J; bases not matched to a gene: 3. Germline CDR1 is SNHLY and CDR2 is FYNNEI. The CDR3 spells CASSSDRDNEKLFF. The CDR3, as DNA: TGTGCCAGCAGTTCGGACAGGGATAATGAAAAACTGTTTTTT.

The genes are TRBV12-3 or TRBV12-4 and TRBJ1-1; 9 positions agree with TRBD1. The CDR3 covers 11 residues. J was trimmed by 14 bases and V by 6 bases; bases with no gene match: 7. CDR3 nucleotides: TGTGCCAGCAGAGCGGACAGGGGAGTATTCTTT. It is translated as CASRADRGVFF.

The V gene is TRBV24-1, the J gene TRBJ2-3; 7 bases are a match to TRBD1. V dropped 11 bases and J dropped 2; count of bases not matched to a gene: 6. This CDR3 has 13 amino acids. Germline values: CDR1 KGHDR, CDR2 SFDVKD. The CDR3: CASRDSSTDTQYF. DNA of the CDR3: TGTGCCAGCCGGGACAGCTCCACAGATACGCAGTATTTT.

This clone was recorded a few times. The chain couples TRBV6-1 to TRBJ2-7; 14 positions agree with TRBD2. The J segment lost 3 bases and the V segment lost 2 bases, leaving 6 bases of the junction unmatched. CDR3 length equals 17 residues. CDR1 and CDR2 (germline): MNHNS, SASEGT. Here the CDR3 DNA reads TGTGCCAGCAGTGAATCGGGGACTAGCGGGAGCTACTACGAGCAGTACTTC. This encodes CASSESGTSGSYYEQYF.

The chain uses TRBV7-9 and TRBJ2-1; TRBD1 agrees at 7 bases. Germline assignment: CDR1 SEHNR and CDR2 FQNEAQ (reference sequence). V lost 2 bases to trimming and J lost 7 bases; unmatched junction nucleotides: 5. CDR3 length: 14 residues. The CDR3 bases are TGTGCCAGCAGCTTAAGACAGGGTAGGAATGAGCAGTTCTTC. Amino acid sequence: CASSLRQGRNEQFF.

This rearrangement joins TRBV19 to TRBJ2-7; possible D gene TRBD2, 5 bases. The CDR3 runs 17 residues. Germline loops: CDR1 LNHDA, CDR2 SQIVND (reference sequence). The V end lost 5 bases, the J end lost 4 bases, and 24 bases lay between the germline ends. This CDR3 reads CASSGGRAPGPGYEQYF. Written as DNA, the CDR3 is TGTGCCAGTAGTGGAGGTCGGGCGCCGGGTCCTGGGTACGAGCAGTACTTC.

V is TRBV7-8 and J is TRBJ2-5, with 8 nucleotides matching TRBD2. Germline V lookup: CDR1 SGHVS, CDR2 FQNEAQ. The CDR3 sequence is 14 residues long. After removal of 2 bases from V and 2 bases from J, the junction contained 1 base not matched to a gene. The CDR3 DNA reads as TGTGCCAGCAGCTTACTAGCGGGTCAAGAGACCCAGTACTTC. It translates to CASSLLAGQETQYF.

V is TRBV18 and J is TRBJ2-3; TRBD2 might be the D (6 bases). Trimming removed 6 bases at V and 0 bases at J, with 22 bases between. Germline V CDR1 and CDR2: KGHSH, LQKENI. This CDR3 contains 18 residues. CDR3 bases: TGTGCCAGCTCCCCTTTCACACCACGCGGGGAAAGCACAGATACGCAGTATTTT. This translates into CASSPFTPRGESTDTQYF.

The chain couples TRBV10-3 to TRBJ1-1; D might be TRBD1 (6 bases). CDR1 ENHRY and CDR2 SYGVKD come from the germline V gene. The CDR3 runs 14 residues. Trimming left V 7 bases short and J 4 bases short, with 16 bases between. Here the CDR3 DNA reads TGTGCCATCACGGACGCTCAGGGGATCACTGAAGCTTTCTTT. It encodes CAITDAQGITEAFF.

V gene TRBV11-2 combines with J gene TRBJ2-3; 9 nucleotides agree with TRBD1. The CDR3 is made up of 15 amino acids. V shed 3 bases and J 4 bases; nucleotides not matched to a gene: 5. The germline CDR1 and CDR2 sequences are SGHAT and FQNNGV. CDR3 sequence reads: CASSLTGQGSDTQYF. For the CDR3, the DNA is TGTGCCAGCAGCTTGACGGGACAGGGCTCAGATACGCAGTATTTT.

The rearrangement links TRBV6-6 to TRBJ1-1, with 10 positions matching TRBD1. This CDR3 is 16 amino acids long. V trimming: 6 bases; J trimming: 4 bases; junction bases outside the gene matches: 11. Germline values: CDR1 MNHNY, CDR2 SVGAGI (reference sequence). The CDR3: CASRRPGQGIGTEAFF. CDR3 bases: TGTGCCAGCAGACGTCCGGGACAGGGGATTGGCACTGAAGCTTTCTTT.

The chain is built from TRBV28 and TRBJ1-2; weak D call: TRBD1 (5 bases). Trimming removed 3 bases at V and 4 bases at J, with 9 bases between. Germline CDR1 MDHEN, CDR2 SYDVKM. CDR3 size: 13 residues. CDR3 region: CASSLTDPYGYTF. DNA of the CDR3: TGTGCCAGCAGTTTGACAGACCCCTATGGCTACACCTTC.

The chain carries TRBV5-1 and TRBJ2-7, with TRBD2 matching 10 bases. Per germline, CDR1 SGHRS and CDR2 YFSETQ. The ends lost 5 bases at V and 1 base at J; junction bases unmatched: 3. The CDR3 sequence is 14 residues long. CDR3 DNA sequence: TGCGCCAGCAGGGGGACTAGCGCTTCCTACGAGCAGTACTTC. Protein: CASRGTSASYEQYF. Filled out from reference TRBV5-1 and TRBJ2-7, the complete variable domain reads KAGVTQTPRYLIKTRGQQVTLSCSPISGHRSVSWYQQTPGQGLQFLFEYFSETQRNKGNFPGRFSGRQFSNSRSEMNVSTLELGDSALYLCASRGTSASYEQYFGPGTRLTVT.

This chain joins TRBV25-1 and TRBJ2-1; 13 bases align to TRBD2. Germline V lookup: CDR1 MGHDK, CDR2 SYGVNS. Trimming at V came to 5 bases and at J to 7 bases, leaving 11 bases not matched to a gene. The CDR3 totals 17 residues. The CDR3 loop reads CASSYPTSGRAGNEQFF. The CDR3 coding sequence is TGTGCCAGCAGTTATCCAACTAGCGGGAGGGCCGGGAATGAGCAGTTCTTC.

The chain uses TRBV24-1 and TRBJ2-7; 8 nucleotides agree with TRBD1. The junction had 12 bases not matched to a gene; V was cut back by 1 base and J by 5 bases. The CDR3 is made up of 17 amino acids. CDR1 is KGHDR, CDR2 SFDVKD, per germline. The CDR3 region is CATSDFDLRTGQHEQYF. In DNA form, the CDR3 reads TGTGCCACCAGTGATTTCGACCTAAGGACAGGGCAGCACGAGCAGTACTTC.

In nucleotides, the CDR3 is TGTGCCAGCAGCCCCCAAATCCAAGAGACCCAGTACTTC. Amino acids: CASSPQIQETQYF. J is TRBJ2-5 and V is TRBV5-4; D gene unclear. With 4 bases removed from V and 1 base from J, the gap between germline ends came to 8 bases. The CDR3 has 13 amino acids. Germline lookup yields CDR1 SGHNT and CDR2 YYREEE (reference sequence).

The chain links TRBV1 to TRBJ2-1; the DNA was not compared with TRBD2, the D call given in the table. TRBV1 is noted as a pseudogene. CDR3 length: 14 residues. CDR3 sequence: CTIEGSGRDNEQFF. CDR3 sequence (DNA): TGCACCATCGAGGGTAGCGGGAGGGACAATGAGCAGTTCTTC.

The chain links TRBV21-1 to TRBJ2-7; the D call in the table, TRBD1, was not verified against the DNA. TRBV21-1 constitutes a pseudogene. The CDR3 contains 18 residues. This CDR3 is CASSKPRNGQGQAYEQYF. CDR3 nucleotides: TGTGCCAGCAGCAAGCCTCGAAACGGACAGGGACAAGCCTACGAGCAGTACTTC.

The V call is TRBV2, the J call TRBJ1-4; 8 nucleotides line up with TRBD1. CDR3 length equals 15 residues. Looked up from germline, CDR1 is SNHLY and CDR2 is FYNNEI. V was clipped by 2 bases and J by 6 bases; unmatched bases: 5. The DNA for the CDR3 is TGTGCCAGCAGTGAATCGCAGGGGGCTCATGAAAAACTGTTTTTT. Translating it yields CASSESQGAHEKLFF.

This clone came up once. V and J are TRBV25-1 and TRBJ2-1; no clear D. This CDR3 has 13 amino acids. Looked up from germline, CDR1 is MGHDK and CDR2 is SYGVNS. Trimming removed 4 bases at V and 4 bases at J, with 8 bases between. The CDR3 DNA sequence: TGTGCCAGCAGTGCAGCAGGTTACAATGAGCAGTTCTTC. It translates to CASSAAGYNEQFF.

V gene TRBV5-1 combines with J gene TRBJ1-1; 9 bases match TRBD1. The germline V gene encodes CDR1 SGHRS and CDR2 YFSETQ. V gave up 2 bases and J gave up 5 bases; unmatched junction bases: 7. The CDR3 is made up of 15 amino acids. The CDR3 DNA follows: TGCGCCAGCAGCTTAGGACAGGGGATGGGTACTGAAGCTTTCTTT. Its translation: CASSLGQGMGTEAFF.